Listed below are T cell receptor beta chains from one sample, sequenced in a study of blood T cell repertoires in COVID-19. Generated by immunoSEQ multiplex PCR, the TCRdb table keeps only in-frame clones and is missing some. The sample consists of under 80,000 clones, over 75% of them appearing once. Source material: peripheral blood. The receptors were sampled from a man between 50 and 59 years old with acute or convalescent COVID-19. CDR3s include the opening cysteine and the closing phenylalanine or tryptophan. The order of the fields is J gene, clone size, V gene, D gene, CDR3 protein, CDR3 DNA. D genes are given only for firm matches. Expanded clones are given a class, and other clones once, few, many or no size at all.

j_gene: TRBJ1-5
abundance: once
v_gene: TRBV27
d_gene: TRBD1
CDR3aa: CASSLWGQGGSPQHF
CDR3nt: TGTGCCAGCAGTTTATGGGGACAGGGGGGTTCGCCCCAGCATTTT

j_gene: TRBJ2-1
abundance: -
v_gene: TRBV5-4
d_gene: TRBD2
CDR3aa: CASSLRTSGPNEQFF
CDR3nt: TGTGCCAGCAGCTTGAGGACTAGCGGGCCCAATGAGCAGTTCTTC

j_gene: TRBJ2-5
abundance: -
v_gene: TRBV7-8
d_gene: -
CDR3aa: CASSLEGLRAQYF
CDR3nt: TGTGCCAGCAGCTTGGAGGGTCTTCGGGCCCAGTACTTC

j_gene: TRBJ2-3
abundance: few
v_gene: TRBV7-3
d_gene: TRBD2
CDR3aa: CASSLTGASGVNPPLF
CDR3nt: TGTGCCAGCAGCTTAACGGGGGCTAGCGGGGTGAACCCCCCTCTTTTT

j_gene: TRBJ2-2
abundance: -
v_gene: TRBV19
d_gene: -
CDR3aa: CASSIEVQGAGELFF
CDR3nt: TGTGCCAGTAGTATAGAGGTCCAGGGTGCCGGGGAGCTGTTTTTT

j_gene: TRBJ2-7
abundance: -
v_gene: TRBV7-9
d_gene: -
CDR3aa: CAINEQYF
CDR3nt: TGTGCCATTAACGAGCAGTACTTC

j_gene: TRBJ1-3
abundance: -
v_gene: TRBV19
d_gene: -
CDR3aa: CASIDYSGNTIYF
CDR3nt: TGTGCCAGTATTGACTACTCTGGAAACACCATATATTTT

j_gene: TRBJ2-7
abundance: once
v_gene: TRBV6-5
d_gene: -
CDR3aa: CASSYRSGEQYF
CDR3nt: TGTGCCAGCAGTTACCGCTCGGGCGAGCAGTACTTC

j_gene: TRBJ2-5
abundance: -
v_gene: TRBV3-1/TRBV3-2
d_gene: -
CDR3aa: CASSHKDSQETQYF
CDR3nt: TGTGCCAGCAGCCACAAAGACAGCCAAGAGACCCAGTACTTC

j_gene: TRBJ2-5
abundance: -
v_gene: TRBV5-1
d_gene: -
CDR3aa: CASSSADTETQYF
CDR3nt: TGCGCCAGCAGCTCGGCCGACACTGAGACCCAGTACTTC

j_gene: TRBJ2-5
abundance: -
v_gene: TRBV15
d_gene: TRBD2
CDR3aa: CATSRGLLETQYF
CDR3nt: TGTGCCACCAGCAGGGGACTACTAGAGACCCAGTACTTC

j_gene: TRBJ2-6
abundance: -
v_gene: TRBV10-3
d_gene: TRBD2
CDR3aa: CAISVPGTGGSGANVLTF
CDR3nt: TGTGCCATCAGTGTCCCCGGGACCGGGGGGTCCGGGGCCAACGTCCTGACTTTC

j_gene: TRBJ1-4
abundance: -
v_gene: TRBV7-2
d_gene: TRBD1
CDR3aa: CASSSSGTGSEKLFF
CDR3nt: TGTGCCAGCAGCTCTTCCGGGACAGGGAGTGAAAAACTGTTTTTT

j_gene: TRBJ1-5
abundance: -
v_gene: TRBV19
d_gene: -
CDR3aa: CASSITAYQPQHF
CDR3nt: TGTGCCAGTAGTATTACTGCTTATCAGCCCCAGCATTTT

j_gene: TRBJ2-3
abundance: -
v_gene: TRBV10-3
d_gene: TRBD2
CDR3aa: CAISVLAGGVGDTQYF
CDR3nt: TGTGCCATCAGTGTCCTAGCGGGAGGGGTGGGGGATACGCAGTATTTT

j_gene: TRBJ2-7
abundance: -
v_gene: TRBV6-2/TRBV6-3
d_gene: TRBD1
CDR3aa: CASSYITTGDYEQYF
CDR3nt: TGTGCCAGCAGTTACATCACGACAGGGGACTACGAGCAGTACTTC